One and the same sample provided the 22 T cell receptor beta chains below, sequenced in a study of PD-1 blockade in classical Hodgkin lymphoma. All the patients suffered relapse after autologous stem cell transplantation, and brentuximab vedotin exposure differed. The repertoire was sequenced with immunoSEQ multiplex PCR; TCRdb's copy has only in-frame clones and lacks some. Of about 46,000 clones listed, less than 85% are singletons. The sample here was peripheral blood mononuclear cells (PBMCs), taken before the second cycle of nivolumab. Receptors were obtained from a human donor with classical Hodgkin lymphoma.

The chain recombines TRBV27 with TRBJ2-1; tentatively, D is TRBD2 (6 bases). The CDR3 totals 15 residues. Germline V lookup: CDR1 MNHEY, CDR2 SMNVEV (reference sequence). Trimming took 5 bases from V and 8 from J, leaving 19 bases between them. The CDR3 sequence is CASSLQAGSVYEQFF. CDR3 nucleotides: TGTGCCAGCAGTCTCCAAGCGGGTTCAGTGTATGAGCAGTTCTTC.

This chain uses TRBV11-3 with TRBJ2-1; 7 bases agree with TRBD2. CDR3 length equals 13 residues. Germline V gene sequence: CDR1 SGHNT, CDR2 YENEEA. The trim removed 0 bases at V and 8 bases at J, leaving 1 base unmatched. Here the CDR3 reads CASSLEGGDEQFF. CDR3 in DNA: TGTGCCAGCAGCTTAGAGGGGGGGGATGAGCAGTTCTTC. The entire variable domain, with the rest obtained from reference TRBV11-3 and TRBJ2-1, is as follows: EAGVVQSPRYKIIEKKQPVAFWCNPISGHNTLYWYLQNLGQGPELLIRYENEEAVDDSQLPKDRFSAERLKGVDSTLKIQPAELGDSAVYLCASSLEGGDEQFFGPGTRLTVL.

The chain carries TRBV10-3 and TRBJ2-3; perhaps D is TRBD1 or TRBD2 (5 bases each). Trimming shortened V by 7 bases and J by 0 bases, and 14 bases separated the two germline ends. CDR1 is ENHRY and CDR2 is SYGVKD in the germline V gene. There are 15 residues in the CDR3. The CDR3 bases are TGTGCCATCACCCCCGACGGGGCTAGCACAGATACGCAGTATTTT. This encodes CAITPDGASTDTQYF.

The J gene is TRBJ1-1, the V gene TRBV18, with D perhaps TRBD1 (5 bases). The CDR3 has 14 residues. Per the germline V gene, CDR1 is KGHSH and CDR2 is LQKENI. The ends were cut back, 2 bases at V and 4 bases at J, with 11 bases in the middle. The CDR3 reads CASSPTGQTTEAFF. CDR3 bases: TGTGCCAGCTCACCAACGGGGCAGACCACTGAAGCTTTCTTT.

The V call is TRBV11-3, the J call TRBJ2-1, with 7 bases matching TRBD2. The V and J ends lost 5 bases and 10 bases, in that order; junction bases with no gene match: 11. This CDR3 is built from 14 residues. Germline V lookup: CDR1 SGHNT, CDR2 YENEEA. CDR3: CASSPRAGLGEQFF. The CDR3 region has the DNA TGTGCCAGCAGCCCTAGAGCGGGACTGGGAGAGCAGTTCTTC.

The chain joins TRBV19 to TRBJ1-2; 7 bases are a match to TRBD1. V lost 4 bases to trimming and J lost 2 bases; unmatched junction nucleotides: 7. CDR1 and CDR2 (germline): LNHDA, SQIVND (reference sequence). The CDR3 loop spans 15 amino acids. CDR3 nucleotides: TGTGCCAGTAGTAGGACCCCAGGGGGGAACTATGGCTACACCTTC. It specifies CASSRTPGGNYGYTF.

The rearrangement joins TRBV4-1 to TRBJ2-1, with 9 bases aligning to TRBD2. The ends lost 4 bases at V and 10 bases at J; junction bases unmatched: 14. The CDR3 has 16 amino acids. Germline V CDR1 and CDR2: MGHRA, YSYEKL. CDR3 protein: CASSPGVAGVEAEQFF. DNA of the CDR3: TGCGCCAGCAGCCCAGGGGTAGCGGGGGTCGAGGCGGAGCAGTTCTTC.

The CDR3 region has the DNA TGTGCCTGGAGTCAGGTTAGGGCTTTCTTT. This encodes CAWSQVRAFF. This rearrangement joins TRBV30 to TRBJ1-1; D unclear. Trimming shortened V by 2 bases and J by 11 bases, and 9 bases separated the two germline ends. This CDR3 contains 10 residues. In germline, CDR1 is GTSNPN, CDR2 SVGIG (reference sequence).

The V and J genes are TRBV5-1 and TRBJ1-2, with TRBD1 identical over 10 bases. Trimming took 4 bases from V and 6 from J; bases not matched to a gene: 6. This CDR3 is 14 amino acids long. Germline V gene data show CDR1 as SGHRS and CDR2 as YFSETQ. The CDR3 bases are TGCGCCAGCAGCCCCGGGACAGGGGCGGATGGCTACACCTTC. Amino acids: CASSPGTGADGYTF.

The chain recombines TRBV6-1 with TRBJ2-2; no clear D. CDR3 size: 15 residues. With 3 bases removed from V and 2 bases from J, the gap between germline ends came to 10 bases. CDR1 and CDR2 from the germline V gene are MNHNS and SASEGT. The CDR3, as DNA: TGTGCCAGCAGTGAGGGCTCGGTTAACACCGGGGAGCTGTTTTTT. This sequence encodes CASSEGSVNTGELFF.

V gene TRBV5-1 combines with J gene TRBJ2-2; D remains ambiguous. Germline V lookup: CDR1 SGHRS, CDR2 YFSETQ. The CDR3 runs 13 residues. Between the trimmed V and J ends, which lost 0 bases and 7 bases, there was a span of 7 bases. CDR3 sequence (DNA): TGCGCCAGCAGCTTGGAGGACGGCGGGGAGCTGTTTTTT. It translates to CASSLEDGGELFF.

J is TRBJ2-7 and V is TRBV9; D possibly uses TRBD1 or TRBD2 (6 bases each). The CDR3 sequence is 16 residues long. V was clipped by 4 bases and J by 6 bases, with 23 bases between them. Germline values: CDR1 SGDLS, CDR2 YYNGEE. CDR3 region: CASSLEGQGYGSEQYF. The CDR3 coding sequence is TGTGCCAGCAGCTTAGAGGGTCAGGGGTACGGGAGCGAGCAGTACTTC.

The J gene is TRBJ2-7, the V gene TRBV5-1, with no clear D. The V end was cut by 0 bases, the J end by 1 base, with 8 bases between. Germline loops: CDR1 SGHRS, CDR2 YFSETQ. CDR3 length equals 14 residues. CDR3 in amino acids: CASSLEPSSYEQYF. The DNA of the CDR3 is TGCGCCAGCAGCTTGGAACCAAGTTCCTACGAGCAGTACTTC.

This clone has just one count. The CDR3 loop is CASSVGRAGTDTQYF. CDR3 DNA: TGTGCCAGCAGCGTAGGGCGAGCGGGAACAGATACGCAGTATTTT. V gene TRBV9 combines with J gene TRBJ2-3; 7 bases line up with TRBD2. Germline V gives CDR1 SGDLS, CDR2 YYNGEE. The CDR3 is made up of 15 amino acids. V shed 0 bases, J shed 3 bases, and the junction held 4 bases outside the gene matches. Full variable domain (missing parts from reference TRBV9 and TRBJ2-3): DSGVTQTPKHLITATGQRVTLRCSPRSGDLSVYWYQQSLDQGLQFLIQYYNGEERAKGNILERFSAQQFPDLHSELNLSSLELGDSALYFCASSVGRAGTDTQYFGPGTRLTVL.

This chain connects TRBV4-1 to TRBJ1-4, with D maybe TRBD1 (5 bases). Germline V gives CDR1 MGHRA, CDR2 YSYEKL. Trimming left V 1 base short and J 6 bases short, with 12 bases between. The CDR3 is 15 residues long. The CDR3 coding sequence is TGCGCCAGCAGCCAAGGATGGGGGACGGATGAAAAACTGTTTTTT. Its translation is CASSQGWGTDEKLFF.

This chain joins TRBV9 and TRBJ1-5; D is perhaps TRBD1 (5 bases). The CDR3 consists of 17 residues. V was trimmed by 4 bases and J by 1 base, leaving 18 bases between them. In germline, CDR1 is SGDLS, CDR2 YYNGEE. The DNA of the CDR3 is TGTGCCAGCAGCCTAGGGGAGGGACTCTTGAGCAATCAGCCCCAGCATTTT. As protein: CASSLGEGLLSNQPQHF.

This rearrangement joins TRBV29-1 to TRBJ2-1, with 9 bases lining up with TRBD1. Germline V gene data show CDR1 as SQVTM and CDR2 as ANQGSEA. The V and J ends lost 6 bases and 4 bases, in that order; junction bases with no gene match: 13. CDR3 length: 16 residues. CDR3 amino acids: CSVTRTGARLYNEQFF. As DNA, the CDR3 is TGCAGCGTGACGAGGACAGGGGCACGCCTTTACAATGAGCAGTTCTTC.

J is TRBJ2-5 and V is TRBV5-1, with 15 bases matching TRBD2. The V and J ends lost 2 bases and 4 bases, in that order; junction bases with no gene match: 3. The length of the CDR3 is 16 residues. CDR1 SGHRS and CDR2 YFSETQ come from the germline V gene. This CDR3 is CASSLGLAGGRETQYF. The CDR3 DNA reads as TGCGCCAGCAGCTTAGGACTAGCGGGGGGGCGAGAGACCCAGTACTTC.

The rearrangement uses TRBV2 and TRBJ2-1, with a weak D call TRBD2 (6 bases). The CDR3 extends over 15 amino acids. V was clipped by 6 bases and J by 9 bases, with 21 bases between them. CDR1 and CDR2 from the germline V gene are SNHLY and FYNNEI. The DNA of the CDR3 is TGTGCCAGCAGCGTCCCGGGGGACTTGCCCCGTGAGCAGTTCTTC. Its protein product is CASSVPGDLPREQFF.

The V gene is TRBV7-8, the J gene TRBJ2-7; D tentatively reads TRBD1 or TRBD2 (6 bases each). The CDR3 consists of 15 residues. Germline V gene lookup returns CDR1 SGHVS and CDR2 FQNEAQ. Trimming stripped 5 bases from V and 1 base from J, with 15 bases between. CDR3 coding DNA: TGTGCCAGCAGCCCCTACAGGGACTTTTCCTACGAGCAGTACTTC. This encodes CASSPYRDFSYEQYF. The complete variable domain, with remaining parts taken from reference TRBV7-8 and TRBJ2-7, reads GAGVSQSPRYKVAKRGQDVALRCDPISGHVSLFWYQQALGQGPEFLTYFQNEAQLDKSGLPSDRFFAERPEGSVSTLKIQRTQQEDSAVYLCASSPYRDFSYEQYFGPGTRLTVT.

This clone was seen a handful of times. V gene TRBV28 combines with J gene TRBJ1-6; TRBD1 agrees at 7 bases. V dropped 5 bases and J dropped 5; count of bases not matched to a gene: 6. Germline CDR1 reads MDHEN; CDR2 reads SYDVKM. CDR3 length equals 15 residues. CDR3 in amino acids: CASSDGTADNSPLHF. The CDR3 DNA sequence: TGTGCCAGCAGTGACGGGACAGCTGATAATTCACCCCTCCACTTT.

The V and J genes are TRBV9 and TRBJ2-3; D not certain. CDR3 length: 15 amino acids. The germline V and J ends were trimmed by 0 bases and 9 bases, with 17 bases remaining between them. Germline-derived CDR1 and CDR2 are SGDLS and YYNGEE. CDR3 sequence (DNA): TGTGCCAGCAGCGTAGACGGAACCCCCCCTCACACGCAGTATTTT. This translates into CASSVDGTPPHTQYF.